This T cell receptor (beta chain) came from a study of blood T cell repertoires in COVID-19. For the study at large: Acute and convalescent COVID-19 specimens originated in the United States, Italy and Spain. Sample material is recorded as cDNA or gDNA derived from T cells, B-cell-depleted T cells, or PBMCs.

The CDR3 totals 13 residues. The junction had 3 bases not matched to a gene; V was cut back by 7 bases and J by 7 bases. Libraries were prepared by immunoSEQ multiplex PCR; TCRdb keeps only in-frame clonotypes and omits some of them. The sample records over 70,000 clones, 86% being singletons. The sequencing sample was made of peripheral blood. This TCR came from a human donor in a cohort sampled during active COVID-19. The chain has TRBV12-3 or TRBV12-4 and TRBJ2-2, with 10 positions matching TRBD1. The DNA of the CDR3 is TGTGCCAGCACGGACAGGGGGTTCGGGGAGCTGTTTTTT. As protein: CASTDRGFGELFF.